This T cell receptor (beta chain) emerged from a study of blood T cells in healthy people across ages. CDR3 length: 14 amino acids. Germline loops: CDR1 MNHEY, CDR2 SVGAGI. On this clonotype itself: Germline is not matched at one junction end, which may reflect a read error.

Next came a second PCR, run for roughly 6 to 11 cycles, which used a sample-barcoded 5' primer along with a J-beta primer mix. TCRdb analysed the 5' RACE reads with MiXCR anew, one entry per CDR3 protein. The sample carries 580,000 or so distinct CDR3 sequences, around 48% recorded once. This TCR derives from a man older than 75 in good health. The rearrangement joins TRBV6-5 to TRBJ1-2; D call uncertain. What was sequenced was blood. CDR3 bases: TGTGCCAGCAGTTTCTTACGGCAGGACTATGACTACACCTTC. Its protein is CASSFLRQDYDYTF.